Sequencing of this T cell receptor beta chain was carried out in a study of shared clonotypes between healthy human individuals. Study-level background: Used for every donor were three CD4 naive, three CD4 memory, two CD8 naive and one CD8 memory plate.

Generated by immunoSEQ multiplex PCR, the TCRdb table keeps only in-frame clones and is missing some. The sample carries millions of clones, approximately 94% recorded once. This CDR3 has 17 amino acids. The germline gives CDR1 MDHEN, CDR2 SYDVKM. The V and J ends lost 7 bases and 5 bases, in that order; junction bases with no gene match: 9. Naive CD8 populations comprised CD45RO-negative cells positively selected for CCR7, excluding terminally differentiated effector memory CD45RA+ cells. The sample taken for sequencing was naive CD8+ T cells from PBMCs. The V gene is TRBV28, the J gene TRBJ2-2, with TRBD2 matching over 14 bases. This clonotype originated in a man between 18 and 35 years old in good health. Some clones in this sample may be carry-over from other donors' samples. The CDR3 loop is CASTGTSGSSRTGELFF. The CDR3 nucleotides are TGTGCCAGCACCGGGACTAGCGGGAGTTCGCGGACCGGGGAGCTGTTTTTT.